This T cell receptor (beta chain) was identified in a study of blood T cell repertoires in COVID-19. The wider study: Sites across the United States, Italy and Spain contributed samples from acute and convalescent COVID-19. Sample material is recorded as cDNA or gDNA derived from T cells, B-cell-depleted T cells, or PBMCs.

Methods used by the authors: Estimated nucleated cell counts came from reference gene primer amplification. Sequencing used immunoSEQ multiplex PCR; TCRdb keeps in-frame clones, though not all of them. The V and J calls and clone size are taken from that table; D and trimming were inferred from the DNA. The sample comprises 150,000 to 170,000 clones, approximately 73% of which are singletons, and roughly 3.6% rests with the top ten. Trimming cost V 3 bases and J 3 bases; bases outside gene matches: 5. This CDR3 has 14 amino acids. Germline V gene sequence: CDR1 MNHEY, CDR2 SVGEGT. This rearrangement joins TRBV6-2 or TRBV6-3 to TRBJ2-7, with 7 bases that match TRBD1. The specimen sequenced was peripheral blood. The sequence derives from a woman older than 75 with acute or convalescent COVID-19. The CDR3 here is CASSYWDRLYEQYF. The CDR3 DNA sequence: TGTGCCAGCAGTTATTGGGACAGACTCTACGAGCAGTACTTC.